This entry lists 23 T cell receptor beta chains sequenced from one sample in a study of PD-L1 blockade in urothelial cancer (dated by TCRdb to between 2016 and 2019). The method was the immunoSEQ multiplex PCR assay. The clones in this table, taken by TCRdb from immuneACCESS, are in-frame only. Not every clone is retained; where verified, under half of the shortfall comes from an unresolved V gene, and the cause of the rest is unknown. In all, the sample holds some 41,000 clones, and approximately 83% of those were seen once. The ten most abundant clones make up around 16% of the sample. The sample's time point label, decoded: peripheral blood 6 weeks after treatment start. Here the sequenced sample was PBMCs, taken around atezolizumab (anti-PD-L1) treatment. These receptor sequences come from a man in his fifties or sixties with urothelial cancer.

This chain links TRBV6-5 with TRBJ1-2; possibly TRBD1 for D (5 bases). This CDR3 has 12 amino acids. In germline, CDR1 is MNHEY, CDR2 SVGAGI. Trimming pared 3 bases from V and 5 bases from J, leaving 7 bases between. The CDR3 nucleotides read TGTGCCAGCAGTTATCAGGGTTATGGCTACACCTTC. Its translation: CASSYQGYGYTF.

Only one count was recorded for this clone. The chain combines TRBV4-2 with TRBJ2-5; D may be TRBD1 (7 bases). This CDR3 contains 15 residues. The V gene lost 1 base and the J gene lost 3 bases, with 12 bases spanning the gap. Germline lookup yields CDR1 LGHNA and CDR2 YNFKEQ. The CDR3 DNA sequence: TGTGCCAGCAGCCAAGGGCAGGGGGAGGAAGAGACCCAGTACTTC. It is translated as CASSQGQGEEETQYF.

This sequence joins TRBV5-5 and TRBJ1-1; TRBD1 might be the D (6 bases). V shed 4 bases and J shed 0 bases, with 10 bases lying between them. The V gene's germline CDR1 is SGHKS and CDR2 YYEKEE (reference sequence). The CDR3 extends over 14 amino acids. The CDR3 here is CASSLTGLNTEAFF. The CDR3 nucleotides are TGTGCCAGCAGCCTGACAGGCCTGAACACTGAAGCTTTCTTT.

The rearrangement links TRBV6-5 to TRBJ2-6; 7 bases are shared with TRBD1. CDR3 size: 16 residues. The V gene's germline CDR1 is MNHEY and CDR2 SVGAGI. J lost 2 bases, V lost 1 base, and 2 bases had no gene match. For the CDR3, the DNA is TGTGCCAGCAGTTACTTTAGGGGGCCTGGGGCCAACGTCCTGACTTTC. The encoded protein is CASSYFRGPGANVLTF.

This chain links TRBV6-5 with TRBJ1-4, with D tentatively TRBD1 (5 bases). The CDR3 totals 14 residues. V gave up 2 bases and J gave up 7 bases, with 11 bases separating them. Per the germline V gene, CDR1 is MNHEY and CDR2 is SVGAGI. CDR3 amino acids: CASSYGPGVEKLFF. CDR3 coding DNA: TGTGCCAGCAGTTACGGGCCGGGGGTTGAAAAACTGTTTTTT.

The chain combines TRBV19 with TRBJ1-5, with TRBD1 matching over 10 bases. Germline lookup yields CDR1 LNHDA and CDR2 SQIVND (reference sequence). The J segment lost 5 bases and the V segment lost 3 bases, leaving 7 bases of the junction unmatched. The CDR3 has 16 amino acids. DNA for the CDR3: TGTGCCAGTAGTATCGGGACAGGGGTCATTTATCAGCCCCAGCATTTT. It yields the protein CASSIGTGVIYQPQHF.

J is TRBJ1-6 and V is TRBV7-2, with 8 bases lining up with TRBD1. The CDR3 length is 16 residues. V shed 1 base, J shed 3 bases, and the junction held 2 bases outside the gene matches. Germline V CDR1 and CDR2: SGHTA, FQGNSA. In DNA, the CDR3 is TGTGCCAGCAGCTTAGTGGACAGGGTCTATAATTCACCCCTCCACTTT. It is translated as CASSLVDRVYNSPLHF.

This clone occurred a few times. This rearrangement joins TRBV20-1 to TRBJ2-7; D is unclear. Trimming cost V 6 bases and J 4 bases, with 7 bases left between them. The germline gives CDR1 DFQATT, CDR2 SNEGSKA (reference sequence). The CDR3 is 10 amino acids. The CDR3 coding sequence is TGCAGTGCGAGCCGTTACGAGCAGTACTTC. As protein: CSASRYEQYF.

Comments on this clone: The junction shows a germline mismatch at one end, possibly a read error. The chain uses TRBV29-1 and TRBJ2-3; possible D gene TRBD2, 6 bases. This CDR3 contains 9 residues. CDR1 SQVTM and CDR2 ANQGSEA come from the germline V gene. The CDR3 sequence is CSVEGGPHF. As DNA, the CDR3 is TGCAGCGTTGAGGGGGGACCCCATTTT.

The chain recombines TRBV18 with TRBJ2-3, with 12 bases matching TRBD1. Per germline, CDR1 KGHSH and CDR2 LQKENI. The CDR3 is 18 residues long. With 0 bases clipped from V and 1 base from J, the junction kept 5 bases outside the gene matches. The CDR3 sequence: CASSPPGTGGAGTDTQYF. For the CDR3, the DNA is TGTGCCAGCTCACCACCCGGGACAGGGGGCGCGGGCACAGATACGCAGTATTTT.

The chain couples TRBV19 to TRBJ2-2; perhaps TRBD1 as D (6 bases). This CDR3 has 15 residues. CDR1 LNHDA and CDR2 SQIVND come from the germline V gene (reference sequence). V gave up 2 bases and J gave up 2 bases, with 9 bases separating them. The CDR3 sequence: CASSILGANTGELFF. In DNA, the CDR3 is TGTGCCAGTAGTATACTGGGGGCCAACACCGGGGAGCTGTTTTTT. Full variable domain (rest looked up from reference TRBV19 and TRBJ2-2): DGGITQSPKYLFRKEGQNVTLSCEQNLNHDAMYWYRQDPGQGLRLIYYSQIVNDFQKGDIAEGYSVSREKKESFPLTVTSAQKNPTAFYLCASSILGANTGELFFGEGSRLTVL.

This chain uses TRBV5-1 with TRBJ2-7, with D possibly TRBD2 on 5 matching bases. The CDR3 runs 15 residues. V was pared by 1 base and J by 4 bases, with 15 bases between. Germline-derived CDR1 and CDR2 are SGHRS and YFSETQ. Here the CDR3 reads CASSLTSTRGYEQYF. The CDR3 DNA is TGCGCCAGCAGCTTGACGAGCACACGGGGTTACGAGCAGTACTTC.

The V gene is TRBV2, the J gene TRBJ2-7; weak D call: TRBD2 (5 bases). CDR1 is SNHLY, CDR2 FYNNEI, per germline. This CDR3 has 15 amino acids. Trimming took off 2 bases at V and 7 bases at J, with 18 bases between the two ends. CDR3 coding DNA: TGTGCCAGCAGTGAATTACGTGGCAGCCCGGGGGAGCAGTACTTC. Translated, it gives CASSELRGSPGEQYF.

This clone was counted only a few times. The rearrangement joins TRBV2 to TRBJ1-2; no clear D. The length of the CDR3 is 15 residues. Trimming left V 6 bases short and J 5 bases short, with 19 bases between. Germline V gene sequence: CDR1 SNHLY, CDR2 FYNNEI. The CDR3, as DNA: TGTGCCAGCAGAAACTCGGGAACAGCGGTGTATGGCTACACCTTC. It encodes CASRNSGTAVYGYTF.

The chain links TRBV5-1 to TRBJ1-1; no clear D. Germline CDR1 and CDR2: SGHRS and YFSETQ. The V end lost 3 bases, the J end lost 1 base, and 16 bases lay between the germline ends. The CDR3 totals 16 residues. As DNA, the CDR3 is TGCGCCAGCAGCTCCCAAGGAACAGCTACGAACACTGAAGCTTTCTTT. As protein: CASSSQGTATNTEAFF.

The V gene is TRBV11-3, the J gene TRBJ2-7; weak D call: TRBD1 (6 bases). This CDR3 has 14 residues. V was shortened by 0 bases and J by 2 bases, with 8 bases between the two germline ends. Per germline, CDR1 SGHNT and CDR2 YENEEA. As DNA, the CDR3 is TGTGCCAGCAGCTTAGAGGACAGAACCTACGAGCAGTACTTC. This translates into CASSLEDRTYEQYF.

V usage is TRBV7-8 and J usage is TRBJ2-7; the match to TRBD1 covers 11 bases. The CDR3 has 15 amino acids. CDR1 is SGHVS, CDR2 FQNEAQ, per germline. Trimming removed 2 bases from V and 4 bases from J; junction bases left unmatched: 4. The CDR3 protein is CASSLRTGGRYEQYF. The CDR3 DNA reads as TGTGCCAGCAGCTTAAGGACAGGGGGCAGGTACGAGCAGTACTTC.

The chain carries TRBV11-3 and TRBJ2-1; TRBD1 matches 7 bases. The CDR3 covers 15 residues. Looked up from germline, CDR1 is SGHNT and CDR2 is YENEEA. V dropped 0 bases and J dropped 9; count of bases not matched to a gene: 8. Here the CDR3 reads CASSLDGPQGSEQFF. The CDR3 DNA is TGTGCCAGCAGCTTAGACGGGCCACAGGGGAGTGAGCAGTTCTTC.

The CDR3 sequence is CASSDDRGRLSGAETQYF. The CDR3 nucleotides are TGTGCCAGCAGTGATGACAGGGGGCGCTTGAGCGGGGCGGAGACCCAGTACTTC. The chain employs TRBV2 and TRBJ2-5; 10 positions match TRBD1. V lost 3 bases, J lost 5 bases, and 15 bases stayed unmatched. Per germline, CDR1 SNHLY and CDR2 FYNNEI. This CDR3 has 18 residues.

This chain links TRBV7-2 with TRBJ1-4; D is ambiguous. The length of the CDR3 is 14 residues. With 1 base removed from V and 7 bases from J, the gap between germline ends came to 10 bases. Germline V gene lookup returns CDR1 SGHTA and CDR2 FQGNSA. The CDR3 is CASSLGVGREKLFF. In DNA, the CDR3 is TGTGCCAGCAGCTTAGGGGTGGGCCGTGAAAAACTGTTTTTT. Complete variable domain (other parts from reference TRBV7-2 and TRBJ1-4): GAGVSQSPSNKVTEKGKDVELRCDPISGHTALYWYRQSLGQGLEFLIYFQGNSAPDKSGLPSDRFSAERTGGSVSTLTIQRTQQEDSAVYLCASSLGVGREKLFFGSGTQLSVL.

The chain joins TRBV28 to TRBJ1-6, with D possibly matching TRBD1 (6 bases). V lost 5 bases and J lost 8, with 16 bases in between. CDR3 length equals 15 residues. CDR1 and CDR2 (germline): MDHEN, SYDVKM. CDR3 DNA: TGTGCCAGCAGTCTGGACAGACAAGGTCATTCACCCCTCCACTTT. This encodes CASSLDRQGHSPLHF.

This chain connects TRBV28 to TRBJ2-4, with TRBD1 as a possible D gene (7 bases). Trimming took off 4 bases at V and 5 bases at J, with 12 bases between the two ends. The germline gives CDR1 MDHEN, CDR2 SYDVKM. The CDR3 consists of 14 residues. The CDR3 DNA sequence: TGTGCCAGCAGTTCCGGGGGACAGCAAAACATTCAGTACTTC. Amino acid sequence: CASSSGGQQNIQYF.

This clone occurred once. For the CDR3, the DNA is TGTGCCAGCAGCCTCGAGGGTTTCGACTATGGCTACACCTTC. Translation gives CASSLEGFDYGYTF. This rearrangement joins TRBV9 to TRBJ1-2; D is uncertain. The germline CDR1 and CDR2 sequences are SGDLS and YYNGEE. Trimming left V 4 bases short and J 3 bases short, with 13 bases between. The length of the CDR3 is 14 residues.